The 2 T cell receptor beta chains presented below share a single source sample, sequenced in a study of shared clonotypes between healthy human individuals. Data came from immunoSEQ multiplex PCR; TCRdb stores just in-frame clones and leaves some out. Found here are about 1.5 million clones, around 98% of them singletons; the top ten hold around 0.47%. Sequencing was carried out using naive CD4+ T cells sorted from blood. Subset reported: CD45RA+ positively selected. The receptors were sampled from a man younger than 40 in good health.

The chain links TRBV5-4 to TRBJ1-4; D gene ambiguous. The CDR3 has 14 residues. Germline assignment: CDR1 SGHNT and CDR2 YYREEE (reference sequence). The V end was cut by 2 bases, the J end by 6 bases, with 11 bases between. CDR3 sequence: CASSFNRGYEKLFF. DNA for the CDR3: TGTGCCAGCAGCTTTAACCGGGGATATGAAAAACTGTTTTTT.

The V gene is TRBV4-1, the J gene TRBJ2-5, with 9 bases fitting TRBD2. The CDR3 runs 15 residues. V trimming: 1 base; J trimming: 9 bases; junction bases outside the gene matches: 9. Germline CDR1 reads MGHRA; CDR2 reads YSYEKL. The CDR3 reads CASSQGIVAGGPQYF. CDR3 in DNA: TGCGCCAGCAGCCAAGGAATTGTGGCGGGAGGGCCCCAGTACTTC.